One TCR beta chain is described in this entry. Germline V gene data show CDR1 as MNHEY and CDR2 as SVGAGI. The CDR3 is made up of 14 amino acids. The trim removed 6 bases at V and 5 bases at J, leaving 6 bases unmatched. This sample is drawn from a study of T cell changes during pregnancy in multiple sclerosis. Sequencing used immunoSEQ multiplex PCR; TCRdb keeps in-frame clones, though not all of them. The repertoire has some 110,000 clones, 91% of them found once; the top ten carry 1.6%. The sample here was peripheral blood, taken before pregnancy. This rearrangement joins TRBV6-5 to TRBJ2-2, with TRBD1 matching over 7 bases. This TCR was recovered from a female donor with multiple sclerosis, enrolled in a pregnancy study. CDR3 bases: TGTGCCAGCAGCCCGAACAGGGGTACCGGGGAGCTGTTTTTT. Amino acid sequence: CASSPNRGTGELFF.